Listed below are T cell receptor beta chains from one sample, sequenced in a study of shared clonotypes between healthy human individuals. Measured with immunoSEQ multiplex PCR; TCRdb has only the in-frame clones, and not every one. The sample consists of about 1,900,000 clones, over 85% of them appearing once. The sequenced sample was naive CD8+ T cells sorted from blood. These receptors were obtained from a man between 18 and 35 years old in good health. CDR3s include the opening cysteine and the closing phenylalanine or tryptophan. The D gene is left open where the match is weak. Expanded clones are given a class, and other clones once, few, many or no size at all.

TRBJ2-1 | . | TRBV4-3 | once | TGCGCCAGCAGCCTGGGCGTGGGGACGCTTAAGTTCTTC | CASSLGVGTLKFF
TRBJ2-2 | TRBD2 | TRBV5-6 | . | TGTGCCAGCAGCTTGGCCTTGGCGGGAGCCACCGGGGAGCTGTTTTTT | CASSLALAGATGELFF
TRBJ2-1 | TRBD2 | TRBV6-4 | . | TGTGCCAGCAGTAGGACTAGCGGGGGAATAAATGAGCAGTTCTTC | CASSRTSGGINEQFF
TRBJ1-3 | . | TRBV10-2 | . | TGCGCCAGCAGTGTAGGGGACACCTCTGGAAACACCATATATTTT | CASSVGDTSGNTIYF
TRBJ2-5 | . | TRBV9 | . | TGTGCCAGCAGCAGTACCGGACAGATCCAAGAGACCCAGTACTTC | CASSSTGQIQETQYF
TRBJ2-7 | TRBD2 | TRBV4-1 | once | TGCGCCAGCAGCGTAAAAGCGGCGGGAGTATCCTACGAGCAGTACTTC | CASSVKAAGVSYEQYF
TRBJ2-7 | . | TRBV28 | . | TGTGCCAGCAGTTGGATAGGGGGTATCCACGAGCAGTACTTC | CASSWIGGIHEQYF
TRBJ2-1 | . | TRBV19 | . | TGTGCCAGTAGTATAGCACCAGCCCGATCTACCTACAATGAGCAGTTCTTC | CASSIAPARSTYNEQFF
TRBJ2-5 | TRBD2 | TRBV10-2 | once | TGCGCCAGCAGTGAGTTCGAAGTTGTCCTAGCGGAACAAGAGACCCAGTACTTC | CASSEFEVVLAEQETQYF
TRBJ2-1 | TRBD1 | TRBV6-5 | . | TGTGCCAGCAGTCCACAGGGGGCGATCAATGAGCAGTTCTTC | CASSPQGAINEQFF
TRBJ2-3 | TRBD2 | TRBV11-2 | . | TGTGCCAGCAGCTCCGGACTAGCGGGGGGCACAGATACGCAGTATTTT | CASSSGLAGGTDTQYF
TRBJ2-1 | TRBD1 | TRBV5-6 | . | TGTGCCAGCAGCTCGAACCCCGGGACAGGCAATGAGCAGTTCTTC | CASSSNPGTGNEQFF
TRBJ2-5 | TRBD2 | TRBV29-1 | . | TGCAGCGTTGAGGGACTAGCAGAGACCCAGTACTTC | CSVEGLAETQYF
TRBJ1-1 | . | TRBV5-5 | . | TGTGCCAGCAGCTTGGGAGTGAACACTGAAGCTTTCTTT | CASSLGVNTEAFF
TRBJ1-1 | . | TRBV9 | once | TGTGCCAGCAGCGGTGGGGCAAACACTGAAGCTTTCTTT | CASSGGANTEAFF
TRBJ2-5 | . | TRBV13 | . | TGTGCCAGCAGCCTCTTTGGGACCGAGAGGGGGACCCAGTACTTC | CASSLFGTERGTQYF
TRBJ1-2 | TRBD1 | TRBV6-5 | . | TGTGCCAGCAGTTACTCGGACCGGGACAGATATGGCTACACCTTC | CASSYSDRDRYGYTF